The 29 T cell receptor beta chains reported below all come from one sample, sequenced in a study of spatial heterogeneity in lung cancer. TCRdb reanalysed the 5' RACE reads using MiXCR and keeps one entry per CDR3 protein. The profile covers roughly 5,700 distinct CDR3 sequences, with roughly 12% appearing a single time and 15% to 19% taken by the ten largest. Whole-study findings and limits: For expanded intratumoral alpha and beta TCRs, counts tracked tumor mutation counts.

Specified time point: sample taken at primary tumor resection. The antigens for these receptors are not known. The sample consisted of lung tumor tissue, taken at surgery. The receptors here all came from a female donor with early-stage non-small cell lung cancer.

This clonotype was recorded many times. DNA for the CDR3: TGTGCCAGCAGCTTAGCCAGCAATCAGCCCCAGCATTTT. Residues: CASSLASNQPQHF. The V and J genes are TRBV7-2 and TRBJ1-5, with D uncertain. V lost 0 bases, J lost 1 base, and 1 base lay in between. CDR3 length: 13 amino acids. Germline V gene data show CDR1 as SGHTA and CDR2 as FQGNSA.

Ten or more counts support this clonotype. V usage is TRBV3-1 and J usage is TRBJ2-7, with TRBD2 identical over 12 bases. The V gene's germline CDR1 is LGHDT and CDR2 YNNKEL (reference sequence). V lost 7 bases to trimming and J lost 6 bases; unmatched junction nucleotides: 13. CDR3 length equals 16 residues. The CDR3 reads CASTSTSGSRYVEQYF. The CDR3 DNA is TGTGCCAGCACCTCGACTAGCGGGAGTCGATATGTCGAGCAGTACTTC.

This clonotype was picked up many times. This sequence joins TRBV7-3 and TRBJ2-3; TRBD1 is a possible D gene (5 bases). The CDR3 loop spans 16 amino acids. CDR1 is SGHTA and CDR2 is FQGTGA in the germline V gene. The V gene lost 4 bases and the J gene lost 2 bases, with 16 bases spanning the gap. The CDR3 DNA sequence: TGTGCCAGCAGCTACACAGGATCCTCCGTCACAGATACGCAGTATTTT. Translating gives CASSYTGSSVTDTQYF.

The chain uses TRBV7-2 and TRBJ2-1; the D gene could be TRBD1 or TRBD2 (5 bases each). The CDR3 extends over 16 amino acids. V was trimmed by 5 bases and J by 4 bases, leaving 18 bases between them. From germline, CDR1 is SGHTA and CDR2 FQGNSA. The CDR3 coding sequence is TGTGCCAGCAGCCCGGTTGGGGCAGCGGATTACAATGAGCAGTTCTTC. Protein sequence: CASSPVGAADYNEQFF.

The chain recombines TRBV30 with TRBJ2-7, with D possibly TRBD2 on 6 matching bases. Germline assignment: CDR1 GTSNPN and CDR2 SVGIG (reference sequence). Between the trimmed V and J ends, which lost 2 bases and 0 bases, there was a span of 11 bases. The CDR3 length is 14 residues. The DNA for the CDR3 is TGTGCCTGGAGTCGCGCCGGGAGCTCCTACGAGCAGTACTTC. As protein: CAWSRAGSSYEQYF.

In this sample, this clonotype is medium-sized. The V call is TRBV18, the J call TRBJ2-5; D is possibly TRBD1 or TRBD2 (6 bases each). V was pared by 2 bases and J by 3 bases, with 10 bases between. The CDR3 runs 14 residues. CDR1 is KGHSH and CDR2 is LQKENI in the germline V gene. The CDR3 sequence: CASSPRRDKETQYF. CDR3 in DNA: TGTGCCAGCTCACCAAGGCGGGACAAAGAGACCCAGTACTTC.

There are many counts of this clonotype. The rearrangement links TRBV7-2 to TRBJ2-3; D might be TRBD2 (5 bases). V dropped 1 base and J dropped 5 bases, with 7 bases sitting between them. This CDR3 is 13 amino acids long. CDR1 and CDR2 from the germline V gene are SGHTA and FQGNSA. The CDR3 is CASSLVGGDTQYF. CDR3 coding DNA: TGTGCCAGCAGCTTAGTAGGAGGAGATACGCAGTATTTT. Together with reference TRBV7-2 and TRBJ2-3, the CDR3 gives the full variable domain: GAGVSQSPSNKVTEKGKDVELRCDPISGHTALYWYRQSLGQGLEFLIYFQGNSAPDKSGLPSDRFSAERTGGSVSTLTIQRTQQEDSAVYLCASSLVGGDTQYFGPGTRLTVL.

Sample share makes this clonotype medium-sized (0.01 to 0.1%). The rearrangement joins TRBV5-1 to TRBJ2-3, with TRBD2 matching over 15 bases. CDR3 length equals 22 residues. Germline assignment: CDR1 SGHRS and CDR2 YFSETQ. The V and J ends lost 0 bases and 0 bases, in that order; junction bases with no gene match: 14. As DNA, the CDR3 is TGCGCCAGCAGCTTGGACAATTGGCCGGGGACTAGCGGGAGGACTAGCACAGATACGCAGTATTTT. It encodes CASSLDNWPGTSGRTSTDTQYF. The full variable domain, rest sourced from reference TRBV5-1 and TRBJ2-3, is KAGVTQTPRYLIKTRGQQVTLSCSPISGHRSVSWYQQTPGQGLQFLFEYFSETQRNKGNFPGRFSGRQFSNSRSEMNVSTLELGDSALYLCASSLDNWPGTSGRTSTDTQYFGPGTRLTVL.

This clonotype is judged medium-sized (0.01 to 0.1%). The gene calls are TRBV6-5 and TRBJ2-3; D is perhaps TRBD2 (6 bases). This CDR3 is 11 amino acids long. CDR1 and CDR2 from the germline V gene are MNHEY and SVGAGI. V was pared by 2 bases and J by 11 bases, with 8 bases between. This CDR3 reads CASSYGGRQYF. The CDR3 coding sequence is TGTGCCAGCAGTTACGGAGGGAGGCAGTATTTT.

This clonotype is medium-sized in the sample. CDR3 bases: TGCAGTGCTAACCGGGACCGGACCTACGAGCAGTACGTC. This codes for CSANRDRTYEQYV. This chain links TRBV20-1 with TRBJ2-7; D may match TRBD1 or TRBD2 (5 bases each). Germline CDR1 reads DFQATT; CDR2 reads SNEGSKA (reference sequence). The V gene lost 4 bases and the J gene lost 2 bases, with 12 bases spanning the gap. CDR3 length: 13 residues.

The chain recombines TRBV29-1 with TRBJ2-3, with D maybe TRBD1 (5 bases). The CDR3 runs to 12 residues. The V gene's germline CDR1 is SQVTM and CDR2 ANQGSEA. Trimming took 8 bases from V and 1 from J, leaving 10 bases between them. Written as DNA, the CDR3 is TGCAGCCCATGGGGCGGCACAGATACGCAGTATTTT. Its translation: CSPWGGTDTQYF.

This clonotype was observed a few times. In DNA form, the CDR3 reads TGTGCCAGCAGCTTAGCGCGCCCAGACCAGGCCAAAAACATTCAGTACTTC. Translation: CASSLARPDQAKNIQYF. The rearrangement joins TRBV7-9 to TRBJ2-4; no clear D. V lost 0 bases to trimming and J lost 1 base, with 13 bases between them. The germline gives CDR1 SEHNR, CDR2 FQNEAQ (reference sequence). The CDR3 totals 17 residues.

In its sample, this clonotype was seen many times. The chain uses TRBV14 and TRBJ2-1; 12 bases are a match to TRBD2. The J segment lost 8 bases and the V segment lost 5 bases, leaving 7 bases of the junction unmatched. The CDR3 totals 15 residues. The germline gives CDR1 SGHDN, CDR2 FVKESK. The CDR3 nucleotides are TGTGCCAGCAGCTCTAGCGGGAGGGCCCTCGATGAGCAGTTCTTC. Amino acid sequence: CASSSSGRALDEQFF.

By share, this clonotype ranks as medium-sized. V and J are TRBV6-2 or TRBV6-3 and TRBJ2-4; D is unresolved. This CDR3 is 13 amino acids long. The V end lost 8 bases, the J end lost 0 bases, and 8 bases lay between the germline ends. In germline, CDR1 is MNHEY, CDR2 SVGEGT. The CDR3, as DNA: TGTGCCAGCCGTGCAGGAGCCAAAAACATTCAGTACTTC. This encodes CASRAGAKNIQYF.

At least ten counts were recorded for this clonotype. The genes are TRBV7-8 and TRBJ2-1; D perhaps matches TRBD1 (6 bases). V lost 5 bases and J lost 0, with 11 bases in between. The CDR3 covers 15 residues. Germline CDR1 reads SGHVS; CDR2 reads FQNEAQ. In nucleotides, the CDR3 is TGTGCCAGCAGCCCCCTAGGGGGCTCCTACAATGAGCAGTTCTTC. Amino acids: CASSPLGGSYNEQFF.

This clonotype was recorded a few times. The CDR3 protein is CASSTRTSKSDTQYF. The CDR3 DNA reads TGTGCCAGCAGTACGAGGACGAGTAAATCAGATACGCAGTATTTT. The rearrangement links TRBV6-2 or TRBV6-3 to TRBJ2-3, with D uncertain. CDR3 size: 15 residues. CDR1 MNHEY and CDR2 SVGEGT come from the germline V gene. The germline V and J ends were trimmed by 5 bases and 4 bases, with 16 bases remaining between them.

The CDR3 loop is CATGLAGADTQYF. CDR3 DNA: TGTGCCACCGGCCTAGCGGGAGCAGATACGCAGTATTTT. The chain carries TRBV24-1 and TRBJ2-3, with 10 bases fitting TRBD2. The CDR3 is 13 residues long. Germline CDR1 KGHDR, CDR2 SFDVKD. Trimming removed 9 bases from V and 4 bases from J; junction bases left unmatched: 3.

This clonotype has more than one count but fewer than ten. This sequence joins TRBV20-1 and TRBJ2-1; TRBD1 matches at 8 bases. The trim removed 6 bases at V and 3 bases at J, leaving 7 bases unmatched. Germline CDR1 DFQATT, CDR2 SNEGSKA (reference sequence). This CDR3 spans 14 amino acids. The CDR3 nucleotides read TGCAGTGCCCAGAGACAGGGGCTCTACAATGAGCAGTTCTTC. Translation: CSAQRQGLYNEQFF.

By share of the sample, this clonotype is medium-sized (0.01 to 0.1%). The chain combines TRBV5-1 with TRBJ1-2, with a weak D call TRBD1 (5 bases). The germline gives CDR1 SGHRS, CDR2 YFSETQ. The V end was cut by 7 bases, the J end by 2 bases, with 18 bases between. CDR3 size: 15 residues. DNA of the CDR3: TGCGCCAGCCGGGGTACAGGCGGAAAAAACTATGGCTACACCTTC. This encodes CASRGTGGKNYGYTF. Drawing the rest from reference TRBV5-1 and TRBJ1-2, the complete variable domain is KAGVTQTPRYLIKTRGQQVTLSCSPISGHRSVSWYQQTPGQGLQFLFEYFSETQRNKGNFPGRFSGRQFSNSRSEMNVSTLELGDSALYLCASRGTGGKNYGYTFGSGTRLTVV.

Many counts were recorded for this clonotype. This rearrangement joins TRBV20-1 to TRBJ2-4; weak D call: TRBD2 (6 bases). V was trimmed by 0 bases and J by 3 bases, leaving 18 bases between them. CDR1 is DFQATT, CDR2 SNEGSKA, per germline (reference sequence). The CDR3 loop spans 17 amino acids. CDR3 loop: CSARDPLALTGKNIQYF. CDR3 bases: TGCAGTGCTAGAGATCCTCTAGCGTTAACTGGCAAAAACATTCAGTACTTC.

This clonotype was picked up many times. V and J are TRBV20-1 and TRBJ2-1; the match to TRBD2 covers 7 bases. The CDR3 runs to 15 residues. V lost 2 bases and J lost 6; bases outside the gene matches: 10. Per germline, CDR1 DFQATT and CDR2 SNEGSKA (reference sequence). CDR3: CSARTDYSGGNEQFF. CDR3 bases: TGCAGTGCTAGAACGGACTATTCGGGGGGCAATGAGCAGTTCTTC.

The V gene is TRBV12-3 or TRBV12-4, the J gene TRBJ1-6; the D is unclear. This CDR3 has 13 amino acids. V was clipped by 6 bases and J by 7 bases, with 10 bases between them. In DNA form, the CDR3 reads TGTGCCAGCAGCCCAGGCTGGAATTCACCCCTCCACTTT. It codes for CASSPGWNSPLHF.

This clonotype is medium-sized within its sample. The chain is built from TRBV18 and TRBJ2-5, with TRBD1 as a possible D gene (5 bases). CDR1 KGHSH and CDR2 LQKENI come from the germline V gene. V was cut by 0 bases and J by 4 bases, with 15 bases left in between. This CDR3 region has 16 residues. Written as DNA, the CDR3 is TGTGCCAGCTCACCACCGTTGACAGCTCCACGAGAGACCCAGTACTTC. Translation: CASSPPLTAPRETQYF.

By share, this clonotype ranks as medium-sized (0.01 to 0.1%). The genes are TRBV10-1 and TRBJ2-6, with D possibly called TRBD1 or TRBD2 (5 bases each). Germline CDR1 and CDR2: WNHNN and SYGVQD (reference sequence). Trimming stripped 9 bases from V and 0 bases from J, with 24 bases between. The CDR3 runs to 19 residues. The CDR3 DNA follows: TGCGCCAGGGGAGAAGACAGAGAGATAAGGGTCTCTGGGGCCAACGTCCTGACTTTC. It is translated as CARGEDREIRVSGANVLTF.

The chain combines TRBV29-1 with TRBJ1-5, with D possibly TRBD1 on 6 matching bases. The ends were cut back, 4 bases at V and 3 bases at J, with 10 bases in the middle. The CDR3 sequence is 13 residues long. CDR1 and CDR2 (germline): SQVTM, ANQGSEA. Written as DNA, the CDR3 is TGCAGCGTTGGTGGGGGCGCCAATCAGCCCCAGCATTTT. The encoded protein is CSVGGGANQPQHF.

This clonotype counts as medium-sized. In nucleotides, the CDR3 is TGCGCCAGCAGCCAAGTATGGAGCAATGAGCAGTTCTTC. Amino acid sequence: CASSQVWSNEQFF. V and J are TRBV4-3 and TRBJ2-1; no reliable D call. This CDR3 comprises 13 residues. V lost 1 base to trimming and J lost 6 bases, with 7 bases between them. Germline V gives CDR1 LGHNA, CDR2 YSLEER.

This sequence joins TRBV24-1 and TRBJ1-5, with a tentative D call TRBD1 (5 bases). The CDR3 covers 14 residues. The germline V gene encodes CDR1 KGHDR and CDR2 SFDVKD. The V gene lost 7 bases and the J gene lost 1 base, with 10 bases spanning the gap. The CDR3 reads CATSPRGSNQPQHF. In DNA form, the CDR3 reads TGTGCCACCAGCCCGAGGGGCAGCAATCAGCCCCAGCATTTT.

This clonotype is classed as medium-sized. The gene calls are TRBV4-2 and TRBJ1-1, with 7 bases aligning to TRBD1. This CDR3 has 15 residues. Germline CDR1 reads LGHNA; CDR2 reads YNFKEQ. V lost 6 bases, J lost 1 base, and 8 bases stayed unmatched. In nucleotides, the CDR3 is TGTGCCAGCAGGGACGCAGGGGGTAGGAACACTGAAGCTTTCTTT. Translation gives CASRDAGGRNTEAFF.

In its sample, this clonotype ranks as medium-sized. V is TRBV6-2 or TRBV6-3 and J is TRBJ2-3; 7 positions agree with TRBD2. Unmatched junction bases numbered 8, after V lost 6 bases and J lost 2 bases. Germline assignment: CDR1 MNHEY and CDR2 SVGEGT. The length of the CDR3 is 15 residues. The CDR3 sequence is CASSYSGRYTDTQYF. The CDR3 DNA follows: TGTGCCAGCAGCTATAGCGGGCGCTACACAGATACGCAGTATTTT.